This T cell receptor beta chain was sequenced in a study of blood T cell repertoires in COVID-19. Study details: Samples representing acute and convalescent COVID-19 were sourced from the United States, Italy and Spain.

In the original processing: Reference gene primer amplification gave nucleated cell count estimates. Libraries were prepared by immunoSEQ multiplex PCR; TCRdb keeps only in-frame clonotypes and omits some of them. That table supplies the V and J calls and clone size; D and trimming were determined from the DNA. The repertoire holds more than 60,000 clones, with around 89% as singletons. In terms of age and location, participants ranged from about 18 to 95 years and lived in approximately 26 US areas. Clinical histories supplied by participants themselves formed the basis of cohort assignment. This clonotype was obtained from a woman in her thirties or forties who had recovered from COVID-19. The sample taken for sequencing was PBMCs or T cells enriched from blood (not recorded which).

CDR3: CASSSKTVNQETQYF. In DNA, the CDR3 is TGCGCCAGCAGCTCTAAGACAGTCAACCAAGAGACCCAGTACTTC. V usage is TRBV5-1 and J usage is TRBJ2-5, with D possibly TRBD1 on 5 matching bases. Trimming pared 3 bases from V and 0 bases from J, leaving 12 bases between. CDR3 size: 15 residues. CDR1 is SGHRS and CDR2 is YFSETQ in the germline V gene.